This is a list of T cell receptor beta chains from one sample in a study of T cell repertoires in aging, cancer and after chemotherapy. TCRdb re-called the multiplex PCR reads with MiXCR, one entry per CDR3 protein. The sample lists several thousand distinct CDR3 sequences; around 70% were seen once. The sample was blood. Receptors originate from a human donor with a solid tumor. Both conserved end residues are part of each CDR3. A D gene is named only where the DNA matches it firmly. Size is omitted from some rows. Given values are once, few, many or a class for expanded clones.

>TRBJ2-3|TRBV6-2/TRBV6-3|.|.
CASSLIEAGTDTQYF
TGTGCCAGCAGCCTAATAGAAGCGGGCACAGATACGCAGTATTTT
>TRBJ1-5|TRBV6-6|.|.
CASSLDRLAQHF
TGTGCCAGCAGCCTCGACAGATTAGCCCAGCATTTT
>TRBJ1-4|TRBV6-5|.|.
CASSYSSEYNEKLFF
TGTGCCAGCAGTTACTCGTCCGAATATAATGAAAAACTGTTTTTT
>TRBJ2-2|TRBV4-1|.|TRBD2
CASSRSIGTSGGTGELFF
TGCGCCAGCAGCCGCTCCATAGGGACCAGCGGGGGCACCGGGGAGCTGTTTTTT
>TRBJ1-1|TRBV6-2/TRBV6-3|.|.
CASSFRKGKDTEAFF
TGTGCCAGCAGCTTCCGGAAGGGGAAGGACACTGAAGCTTTCTTT
>TRBJ1-2|TRBV19|.|.
CASSRDRQIYGYTF
TGTGCCAGTAGTAGAGATCGACAGATCTATGGCTACACCTTC
>TRBJ2-7|TRBV29-1|.|TRBD2
CSVEREGYEQYF
TGCAGCGTTGAAAGGGAGGGCTACGAGCAGTACTTC
>TRBJ2-6|TRBV15|.|.
CATGTLGANVLTF
TGTGCCACCGGGACGCTGGGGGCCAACGTCCTGACTTTC
>TRBJ2-5|TRBV12-3/TRBV12-4|.|.
CASSLAGAYQETQYF
TGTGCCAGCAGTTTAGCGGGGGCCTACCAAGAGACCCAGTACTTC
>TRBJ1-2|TRBV7-2|.|TRBD1
CASSLRGGNRDYGYTF
TGTGCCAGCAGCTTACGAGGGGGCAATCGGGACTATGGCTACACCTTC
>TRBJ1-5|TRBV10-3|.|TRBD1
CAISQQGAGQPQHF
TGTGCCATCAGTCAACAGGGGGCAGGTCAGCCCCAGCATTTT
>TRBJ1-2|TRBV11-2|few|.
CASSLGPSVNYGYTF
TGTGCCAGCAGCTTAGGGCCCTCAGTTAACTATGGCTACACCTTC
>TRBJ1-2|TRBV7-2|.|.
CASSPTRSPGYTF
TGTGCCAGCAGCCCCACTCGGAGTCCAGGCTACACCTTC
>TRBJ1-2|TRBV5-4|.|.
CASSLKPNYGYTF
TGTGCCAGCAGCTTGAAACCTAACTATGGCTACACCTTC
>TRBJ2-2|TRBV2|.|TRBD1
CASSTTGVVTGELFF
TGTGCCAGCAGTACGACAGGGGTGGTGACCGGGGAGCTGTTTTTT
>TRBJ1-2|TRBV5-6|.|TRBD1
CASSKTGTVEPYGYTF
TGTGCCAGCAGCAAAACCGGGACAGTAGAGCCCTATGGCTACACCTTC
>TRBJ1-2|TRBV7-2|.|.
CASSLVDRNYGYTF
TGTGCCAGCAGCTTAGTCGATAGAAACTATGGCTACACCTTC
>TRBJ1-6|TRBV5-4|few|.
CASSLGGVASPLHF
TGTGCCAGCAGCTTGGGGGGGGTGGCTTCACCCCTCCACTTT
>TRBJ2-2|TRBV9|.|TRBD2
CASSVGGGVNTGELFF
TGTGCCAGCAGCGTAGGGGGGGGAGTGAACACCGGGGAGCTGTTTTTT
>TRBJ2-7|TRBV6-6|once|.
CASSYSDESPYYEQYF
TGTGCCAGCAGTTACTCGGATGAGAGTCCGTACTACGAGCAGTACTTC
>TRBJ2-3|TRBV20-1|.|.
CSARRTSQTDTQYF
TGCAGTGCTAGACGCACTAGCCAGACAGATACGCAGTATTTT
>TRBJ2-3|TRBV7-2|.|.
CASSDIVYSTDTQYF
TGTGCCAGCAGCGATATAGTGTATAGCACAGATACGCAGTATTTT
>TRBJ1-2|TRBV6-6|.|.
CASRRAGTVGWYGYTF
TGTGCCAGCAGAAGGGCAGGAACGGTGGGGTGGTATGGCTACACCTTC
>TRBJ2-2|TRBV15|.|.
CATSWGSTDTGELFF
TGTGCCACCAGCTGGGGTAGTACGGACACCGGGGAGCTGTTTTTT
>TRBJ2-3|TRBV7-9|few|.
CASSLATDTQYF
TGTGCCAGCAGCTTGGCGACAGATACGCAGTATTTT
>TRBJ1-3|TRBV7-6|.|.
CASSGRRTNTIYF
TGTGCCAGCAGCGGTCGGAGAACGAACACCATATATTTT
>TRBJ2-1|TRBV12-3/TRBV12-4|.|.
CASSGPVDSYNEQFF
TGTGCCAGCAGCGGACCGGTGGATTCTTACAATGAGCAGTTCTTC
>TRBJ1-2|TRBV5-1|once|.
CASSFAGPLGYTF
TGTGCCAGCAGCTTCGCAGGGCCTCTAGGCTACACCTTC
>TRBJ1-2|TRBV6-1|.|TRBD1
CASSTRTGFDGYTF
TGTGCCAGCAGTACTCGGACAGGCTTCGATGGCTACACCTTC
>TRBJ2-3|TRBV11-1|.|.
CASSPGEGDTQYF
TGTGCCAGCAGCCCTGGAGAGGGGGATACGCAGTATTTT
>TRBJ1-1|TRBV7-9|.|.
CASSSPDRLNTEAFF
TGTGCCAGCAGCTCCCCGGACCGGCTGAACACTGAAGCTTTCTTT
>TRBJ1-4|TRBV7-2|.|.
CASSLRALVNEKLFF
TGTGCCAGCAGCTTAAGGGCTCTCGTTAATGAAAAACTGTTTTTT
>TRBJ1-2|TRBV10-3|.|TRBD1
CAIRSGGGGNGYTF
TGTGCCATCAGGTCGGGAGGAGGGGGCAATGGCTACACCTTC
>TRBJ1-6|TRBV6-5|.|.
CASSADGGNYNSPLHF
TGTGCCAGCAGTGCCGATGGAGGCAACTATAATTCACCCCTCCACTTT
>TRBJ2-2|TRBV11-1|.|.
CASSLLSGTGELFF
TGTGCCAGCAGCTTATTGTCGGGGACCGGGGAGCTGTTTTTT
>TRBJ2-7|TRBV6-1|.|.
CASSEGPYYYEQYF
TGTGCCAGCAGTGAAGGTCCGTATTACTACGAGCAGTACTTC
>TRBJ2-2|TRBV10-3|.|.
CAISAGLTTGELFF
TGTGCCATCAGTGCAGGGCTAACCACCGGGGAGCTGTTTTTT
>TRBJ1-1|TRBV29-1|once|TRBD1
CSVEDYGQGNPNTEAFF
TGCAGCGTTGAAGATTACGGACAGGGAAACCCAAACACTGAAGCTTTCTTT
>TRBJ1-1|TRBV20-1|.|TRBD1
CSASSGTGDTEAFF
TGCAGTGCTTCCTCCGGGACAGGGGATACTGAAGCTTTCTTT
>TRBJ1-1|TRBV7-6|.|.
CASSLDFNTEAFF
TGTGCCAGCAGCCTCGACTTCAACACTGAAGCTTTCTTT
>TRBJ1-2|TRBV5-6|.|.
CASTQDFAYGYTF
TGTGCCAGCACCCAGGACTTCGCCTATGGCTACACCTTC
>TRBJ2-5|TRBV6-5|once|.
CASSILGSWETQYF
TGTGCCAGCAGCATACTGGGGTCTTGGGAGACCCAGTACTTC
>TRBJ1-1|TRBV6-5|.|.
CASSYGTGHTEAFF
TGTGCCAGCAGTTACGGAACAGGGCACACTGAAGCTTTCTTT
>TRBJ2-7|TRBV7-3|.|TRBD1
CASSLTPGTVSSYEQYF
TGTGCCAGCAGCTTGACCCCCGGGACAGTGTCTTCCTACGAGCAGTACTTC
>TRBJ1-3|TRBV10-3|.|.
CATRDGASGNTIYF
TGTGCCACGCGGGACGGGGCCTCTGGAAACACCATATATTTT
>TRBJ1-4|TRBV4-1|.|.
CASSQDQGGKGPWEKLFF
TGCGCCAGCAGCCAAGATCAAGGAGGGAAGGGTCCTTGGGAAAAACTGTTTTTT
>TRBJ2-1|TRBV11-3|.|.
CASSQAGTVHNEQFF
TGTGCCAGCAGCCAAGCCGGCACAGTCCACAATGAGCAGTTCTTC
>TRBJ1-1|TRBV7-9|once|.
CASSLVPKDTEAFF
TGTGCCAGCAGCTTAGTCCCGAAGGACACTGAAGCTTTCTTT
>TRBJ1-5|TRBV19|.|.
CASSNLGWFDSNQPQHF
TGTGCCAGTAGTAATTTGGGGTGGTTTGATAGCAATCAGCCCCAGCATTTT
>TRBJ1-2|TRBV6-4|few|TRBD1
CASSVSAGGNYGYTF
TGTGCCAGCAGTGTTTCTGCAGGGGGCAACTATGGCTACACCTTC
>TRBJ1-2|TRBV29-1|few|.
CSVVTDYGYTF
TGCAGCGTTGTGACAGACTATGGCTACACCTTC